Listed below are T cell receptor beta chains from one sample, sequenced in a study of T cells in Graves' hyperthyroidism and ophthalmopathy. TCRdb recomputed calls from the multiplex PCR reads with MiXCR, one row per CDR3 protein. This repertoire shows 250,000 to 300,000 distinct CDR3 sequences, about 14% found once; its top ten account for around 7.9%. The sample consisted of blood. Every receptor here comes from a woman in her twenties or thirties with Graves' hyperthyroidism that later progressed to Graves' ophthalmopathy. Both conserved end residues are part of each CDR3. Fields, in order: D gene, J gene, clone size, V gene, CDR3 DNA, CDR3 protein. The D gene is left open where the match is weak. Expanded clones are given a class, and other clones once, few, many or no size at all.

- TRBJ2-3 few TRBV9 TGTGCCAGGACCGGTTCAGATACGCAGTATTTT CARTGSDTQYF
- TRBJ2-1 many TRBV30 TGTGCCTTGGAGGGTAGTCTAGTCCTCCATGAGCAGTTCTTC CALEGSLVLHEQFF
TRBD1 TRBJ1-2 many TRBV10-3 TGTGCCATCAGTCGGGACAGCGGCTATGGCTACACCTTC CAISRDSGYGYTF
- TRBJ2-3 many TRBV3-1 TGTGCCAGCAGCCCAAGCCTCTATTCTCGGGATACGCAGTATTTT CASSPSLYSRDTQYF
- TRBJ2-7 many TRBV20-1 TGCAGTGCTATTAAGGATAGCTCCTACGAGCAGTACTTC CSAIKDSSYEQYF
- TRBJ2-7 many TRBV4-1 TGCGCCAGCAGCCGCAACCGGGACACTCACCACGAGCAGTACTTC CASSRNRDTHHEQYF
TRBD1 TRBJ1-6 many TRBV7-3 TGTGCCAGCAGCTTAACGGGGACAGGGGCCCTCCACTTT CASSLTGTGALHF
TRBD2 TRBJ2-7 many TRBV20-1 TGCAGTGCTACCACGATAGCGGGCGCTTACTACGAGCAGTACTTC CSATTIAGAYYEQYF
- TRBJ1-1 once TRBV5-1 TGCGCCAGCAGTCCCGTGGGGGACCCTGAAGCTTTCTTT CASSPVGDPEAFF
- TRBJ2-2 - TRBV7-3 TGTGCCAGCAGGGTTGAGACCGGGGAGCTGTTTTTT CASRVETGELFF
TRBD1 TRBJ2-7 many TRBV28 TGTGCCAGCAGTTCCGCCGGGACAGCTTTTACCTACGAGCAGTACTTC CASSSAGTAFTYEQYF
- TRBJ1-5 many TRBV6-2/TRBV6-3 TGTGCCAGCAGCCCGGGACGGTGGCAGTTGCCCCAGCATTTT CASSPGRWQLPQHF
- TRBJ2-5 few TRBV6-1 TGTGCCAGCCTTATTTTAGTTTTCGAGACCCAGTACTTC CASLILVFETQYF
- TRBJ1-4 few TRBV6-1 TGTGCCAGCAGTATTGTGACAGAAAGCGAAAAACTGTTTTTT CASSIVTESEKLFF
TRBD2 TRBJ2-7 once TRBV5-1 TGCGCCAGCAGGCAACTAGCGGGAGGCTCTAGGGGCTACGAGCAGTACTTC CASRQLAGGSRGYEQYF
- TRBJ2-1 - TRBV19 TGTGCCAGTAGATTAATGGCGGGTCCCTACAATGAGCAGTTCTTC CASRLMAGPYNEQFF
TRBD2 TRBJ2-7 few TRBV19 TGTGCCAGTAGCCGGGACTACGCCTACGAGCAGTACTTC CASSRDYAYEQYF
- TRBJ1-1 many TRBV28 TGTGCCAGCAGTTCCCCTTGGGGGGGGCCAGTCACTGAAGCTTTCTTT CASSSPWGGPVTEAFF
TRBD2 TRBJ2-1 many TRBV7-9 TGTGCCAGCAGCCATGCTCTAGCGGGAGTATGGAATGAGCAGTTCTTC CASSHALAGVWNEQFF
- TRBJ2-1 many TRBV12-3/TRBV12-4 TGTGCCAGCACAGACCGGAGGGAGCAGTTCTTC CASTDRREQFF
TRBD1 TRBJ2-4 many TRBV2 TGTGCCAGCGGGGGACAGGGAGACATTCAGTACTTC CASGGQGDIQYF
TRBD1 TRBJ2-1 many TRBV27 TGTGCCAGCACACAGGGGGCCTCCTACAATGAGCAGTTCTTC CASTQGASYNEQFF
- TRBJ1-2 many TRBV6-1 TGTGCCAGCTCGAGCCCGGGAGCAATTGGAGGCTACACCTTC CASSSPGAIGGYTF
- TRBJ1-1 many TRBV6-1 TGTGCCAGCAGACGACGCGTCCAGGCCCTTATGAACACTGAAGCTTTCTTT CASRRRVQALMNTEAFF
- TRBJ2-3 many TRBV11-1 TGTGCCAGCAGCCTACGTGTGGGGGTACCCGGACGTGATACGCAGTATTTT CASSLRVGVPGRDTQYF
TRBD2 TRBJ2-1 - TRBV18 TGTGCCAGCTCACCTCCGGGACTAGCGGGACCCTACAATGAGCAGTTCTTC CASSPPGLAGPYNEQFF
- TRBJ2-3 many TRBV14 TGTGCCAGCAGCCAAGTGTCAGATACGCAGTATTTT CASSQVSDTQYF
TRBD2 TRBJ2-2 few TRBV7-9 TGTGCCAGCAGCCCTAGCGGGTTGAACACCGGGGAGCTGTTTTTT CASSPSGLNTGELFF
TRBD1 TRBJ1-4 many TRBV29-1 TGCAGCGTTGGGAGACAGGGAACTAATGAAAAACTGTTTTTT CSVGRQGTNEKLFF
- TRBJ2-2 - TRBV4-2 TGTGCCAGCAGCCAAGATCGGGTGGGATCCAACACCGGGGAGCTGTTTTTT CASSQDRVGSNTGELFF
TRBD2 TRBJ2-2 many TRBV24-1 TGTGCCACCAGTGACTTTGGACTAGCGGGAGTTGACACCGGGGAGCTGTTTTTT CATSDFGLAGVDTGELFF
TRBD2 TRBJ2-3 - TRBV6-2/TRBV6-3 TGTGCCAGCAGACGACTAGCGGGGACTTACACAGATACGCAGTATTTT CASRRLAGTYTDTQYF
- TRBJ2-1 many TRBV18 TGTGCCAGCTCACCACCGACAGGCGATGAGCAGTTCTTC CASSPPTGDEQFF
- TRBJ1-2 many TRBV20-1 TGCAGTGCTAGCGTCGGACTCGCGGCTAAGGGCTACACCTTC CSASVGLAAKGYTF
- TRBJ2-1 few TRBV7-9 TGTGCCTGCGGCACAGCAGACTACAATGAGCAGTTCTTC CACGTADYNEQFF
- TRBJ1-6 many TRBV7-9 TGTGCCAGCAGCCAACGGGACATCTCACCCCTCCACTTT CASSQRDISPLHF
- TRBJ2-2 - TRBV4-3 TGCGCCAGCAGCCAAGATCGGACTTCCACCTACACCGGGGAGCTGTTTTTT CASSQDRTSTYTGELFF